This TCR beta chain comes out of a study of PD-1 blockade in classical Hodgkin lymphoma. This CDR3 contains 11 residues. Trimming removed 10 bases from V and 5 bases from J; junction bases left unmatched: 5. Germline CDR1 SNHLY, CDR2 FYNNEI. TCRdb's table, derived via immunoSEQ multiplex PCR, lists solely in-frame clones and lacks some. This sample carries some 52,000 clones, more than 75% of them seen once, and the ten largest clones take approximately 6.5%. With respect to this clone: The antigen is unknown.

Time point in this sample: cycle 4 day 1 (C4D1), after around six weeks of nivolumab. Every patient was affected by relapse after autologous stem cell transplantation, while exposure to brentuximab vedotin was not uniform. General study points: Complete responders entered with baseline diversity on par with newly diagnosed patients, the results showed.

The sample consisted of peripheral blood mononuclear cells (PBMCs), taken before the fourth cycle of nivolumab. The rearrangement joins TRBV2 to TRBJ2-7; 7 bases match TRBD2. The sequence came from a human donor with classical Hodgkin lymphoma. CDR3 sequence (DNA): TGTGCCACCCGTCGGGGGGACGAGCAGTACTTC. Residues: CATRRGDEQYF.